This record covers a single TCR beta chain. What it binds is not known. This record comes from a study of monozygotic twins with inflammatory bowel disease. Findings of the study overall: Fewer shared clonotypes with others were found in IBD patients than in healthy twins, especially with disease activity. It was observed that concordant and discordant twins did not differ in repertoire similarity, possibly given limited power. The authors note that differing immunosuppressive treatments may have added variability to patient repertoires.

Used for each TCR library was approximately 3.5 ug of total RNA. TCRdb reprocessed the 5' RACE reads; each CDR3 protein has one entry and no DNA is given. The sample data list about 210,000 distinct CDR3 sequences. CDR1 is SGHVS, CDR2 FQNEAQ, per germline. This CDR3 has 16 amino acids. The receptor was isolated from a human donor with ulcerative colitis or Crohn's disease, or a healthy co-twin of an affected twin (not recorded which). This rearrangement joins TRBV7-8 to TRBJ2-5; TCRdb selects TRBD2, and the lack of DNA leaves this call unchecked. Sequenced material: blood. The CDR3 loop reads CASSLVALADVETQYF.